The present T cell receptor (beta chain) was sequenced within a study of regulatory T cells in long-lasting Graves disease. Time point meaning: newly diagnosed GD, antithyroid drugs for less than 3 months. Following extraction of RNA from PBMCs, that RNA was used to make the TCR library. Study results and caveats: Favored usage of TRBV28, TRBJ1-2 and TRBJ2-5 was recorded in persistent disease.

Combining iRepertoire HTBI primers with Arm-PCR of CDR3 regions, the authors built TCR beta libraries. MiXCR was run by TCRdb on the multiplex PCR reads, yielding one entry per CDR3 protein. The sample contains 350,000 to 450,000 distinct CDR3 sequences, under 15% of which appear only once. CDR1 and CDR2 (germline): MNHEY, SMNVEV (reference sequence). Trimming at V came to 5 bases and at J to 6 bases, leaving 16 bases not matched to a gene. This CDR3 comprises 17 residues. There are many counts of this clonotype. The target antigen is unknown. These data were also reused for a study on T cells in Graves' hyperthyroidism and ophthalmopathy.

The chain uses TRBV27 and TRBJ2-3, with TRBD1 matching over 8 bases. Material: peripheral blood mononuclear cells (PBMCs), obtained at new diagnosis, from a patient treated with antithyroid drugs. The receptor was derived from a woman aged 30 to 39 with Graves disease. The CDR3 reads CASSTTRQGTKFDTQYF. The CDR3, as DNA: TGTGCCAGCAGTACCACCCGACAGGGGACGAAGTTTGATACGCAGTATTTT.